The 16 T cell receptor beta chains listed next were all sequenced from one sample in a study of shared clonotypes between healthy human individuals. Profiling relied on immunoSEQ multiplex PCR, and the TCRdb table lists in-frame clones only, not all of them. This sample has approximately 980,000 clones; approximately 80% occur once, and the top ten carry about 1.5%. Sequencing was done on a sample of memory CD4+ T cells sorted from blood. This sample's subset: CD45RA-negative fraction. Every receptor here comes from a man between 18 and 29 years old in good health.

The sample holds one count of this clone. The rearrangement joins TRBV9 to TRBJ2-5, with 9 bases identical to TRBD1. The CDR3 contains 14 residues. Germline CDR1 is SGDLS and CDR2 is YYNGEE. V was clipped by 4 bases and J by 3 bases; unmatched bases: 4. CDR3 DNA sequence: TGTGCCAGCAGCCCTCGGGACAGGGAAGAGACCCAGTACTTC. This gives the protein CASSPRDREETQYF.

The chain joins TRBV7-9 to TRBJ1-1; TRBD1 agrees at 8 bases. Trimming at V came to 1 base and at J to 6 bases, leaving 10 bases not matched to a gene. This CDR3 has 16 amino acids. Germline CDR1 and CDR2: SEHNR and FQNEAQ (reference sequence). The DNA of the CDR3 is TGTGCCAGCAGCTTAGACAGGGGGATGTTAATAGCTGAAGCTTTCTTT. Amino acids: CASSLDRGMLIAEAFF.

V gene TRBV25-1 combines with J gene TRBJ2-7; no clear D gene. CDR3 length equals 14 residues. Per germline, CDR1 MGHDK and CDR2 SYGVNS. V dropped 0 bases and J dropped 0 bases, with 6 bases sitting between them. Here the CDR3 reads CASSEYGTSYEQYF. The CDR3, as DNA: TGTGCCAGCAGTGAATATGGCACCTCCTACGAGCAGTACTTC.

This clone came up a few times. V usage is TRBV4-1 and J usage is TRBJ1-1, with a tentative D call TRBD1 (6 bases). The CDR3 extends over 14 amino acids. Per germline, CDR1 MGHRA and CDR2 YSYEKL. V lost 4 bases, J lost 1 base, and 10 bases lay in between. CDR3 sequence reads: CASSRRTENTEAFF. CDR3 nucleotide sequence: TGCGCCAGCAGCCGAAGGACAGAGAACACTGAAGCTTTCTTT.

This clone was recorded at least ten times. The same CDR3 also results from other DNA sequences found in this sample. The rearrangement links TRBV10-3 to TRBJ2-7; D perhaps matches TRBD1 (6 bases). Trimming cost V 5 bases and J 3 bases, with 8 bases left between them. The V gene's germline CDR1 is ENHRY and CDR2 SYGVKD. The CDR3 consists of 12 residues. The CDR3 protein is CAISPDSYEQYF. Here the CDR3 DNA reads TGTGCCATCAGTCCGGACAGCTACGAGCAGTACTTC.

Here the CDR3 reads CASSSSVQGQNTEAFF. CDR3 DNA sequence: TGTGCCAGCAGTTCCTCCGTACAGGGGCAGAACACTGAAGCTTTCTTT. This chain connects TRBV6-5 to TRBJ1-1, with 7 positions matching TRBD1. With V trimmed by 4 bases and J by 1 base, 9 bases remained unmatched. Germline V lookup: CDR1 MNHEY, CDR2 SVGAGI. The CDR3 sequence is 16 residues long.

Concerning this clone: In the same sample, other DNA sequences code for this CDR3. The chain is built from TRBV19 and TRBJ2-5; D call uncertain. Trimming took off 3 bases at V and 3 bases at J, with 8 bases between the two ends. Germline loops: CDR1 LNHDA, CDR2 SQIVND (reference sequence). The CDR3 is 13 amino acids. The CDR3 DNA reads TGTGCCAGTAGTATTAGTGGAAAAGAGACCCAGTACTTC. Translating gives CASSISGKETQYF.

The CDR3 loop is CASSSAGSDKREAFF. CDR3 nucleotide sequence: TGTGCCAGCAGTTCTGCGGGATCCGACAAAAGGGAAGCTTTCTTT. The chain has TRBV27 and TRBJ1-1; D gene uncertain. V lost 4 bases, J lost 8 bases, and 20 bases lay in between. Germline V CDR1 and CDR2: MNHEY, SMNVEV (reference sequence). The CDR3 loop spans 15 amino acids.

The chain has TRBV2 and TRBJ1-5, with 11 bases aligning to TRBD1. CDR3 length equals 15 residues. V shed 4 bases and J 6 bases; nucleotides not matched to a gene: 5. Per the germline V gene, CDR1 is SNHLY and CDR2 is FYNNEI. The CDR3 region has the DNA TGTGCCAGCAGTGGGAGCGGACAGGGGGCTCAGCCCCAGCATTTT. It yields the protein CASSGSGQGAQPQHF.

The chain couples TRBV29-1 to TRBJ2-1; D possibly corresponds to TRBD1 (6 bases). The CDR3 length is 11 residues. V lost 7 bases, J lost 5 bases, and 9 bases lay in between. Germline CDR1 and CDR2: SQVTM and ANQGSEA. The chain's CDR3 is CSAGQNNEQFF. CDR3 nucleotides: TGCAGCGCCGGACAGAACAATGAGCAGTTCTTC.

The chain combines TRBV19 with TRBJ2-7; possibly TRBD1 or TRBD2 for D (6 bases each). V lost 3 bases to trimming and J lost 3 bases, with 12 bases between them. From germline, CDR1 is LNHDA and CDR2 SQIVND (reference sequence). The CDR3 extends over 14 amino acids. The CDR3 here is CASSIRGRDYEQYF. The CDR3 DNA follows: TGTGCCAGTAGTATTCGGGGGCGCGACTACGAGCAGTACTTC.

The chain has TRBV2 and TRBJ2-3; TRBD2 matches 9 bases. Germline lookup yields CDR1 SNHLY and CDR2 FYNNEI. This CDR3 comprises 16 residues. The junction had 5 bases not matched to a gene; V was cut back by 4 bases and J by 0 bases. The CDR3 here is CASSVLRGGSTDTQYF. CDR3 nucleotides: TGTGCCAGCAGTGTATTGCGGGGGGGTAGCACAGATACGCAGTATTTT.

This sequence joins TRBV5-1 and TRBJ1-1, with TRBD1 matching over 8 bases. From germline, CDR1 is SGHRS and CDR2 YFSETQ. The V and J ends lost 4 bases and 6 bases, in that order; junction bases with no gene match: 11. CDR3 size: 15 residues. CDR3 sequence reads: CASSPNAGGAAEAFF. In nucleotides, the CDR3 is TGCGCCAGCAGCCCAAACGCAGGGGGCGCCGCTGAAGCTTTCTTT.

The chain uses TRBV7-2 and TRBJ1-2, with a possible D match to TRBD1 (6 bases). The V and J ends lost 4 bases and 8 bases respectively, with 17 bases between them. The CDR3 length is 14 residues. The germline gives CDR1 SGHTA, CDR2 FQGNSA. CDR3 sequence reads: CASSSRGGHEGYTF. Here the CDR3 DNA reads TGTGCCAGCAGCTCGCGAGGGGGGCACGAAGGCTACACCTTC.

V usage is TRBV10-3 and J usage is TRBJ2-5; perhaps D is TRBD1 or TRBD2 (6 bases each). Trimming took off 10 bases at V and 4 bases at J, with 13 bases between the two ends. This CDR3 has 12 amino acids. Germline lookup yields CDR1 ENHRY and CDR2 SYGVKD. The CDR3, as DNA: TGTGCCACATGTCGGGGGCGAGAGACCCAGTACTTC. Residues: CATCRGRETQYF.

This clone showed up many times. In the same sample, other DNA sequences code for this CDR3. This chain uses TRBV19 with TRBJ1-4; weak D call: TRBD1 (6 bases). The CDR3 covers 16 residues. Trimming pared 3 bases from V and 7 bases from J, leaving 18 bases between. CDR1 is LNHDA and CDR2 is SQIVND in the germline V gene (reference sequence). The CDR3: CASSIGGGLRGEKLFF. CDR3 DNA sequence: TGTGCCAGTAGTATTGGTGGGGGGCTGCGAGGTGAAAAACTGTTTTTT.